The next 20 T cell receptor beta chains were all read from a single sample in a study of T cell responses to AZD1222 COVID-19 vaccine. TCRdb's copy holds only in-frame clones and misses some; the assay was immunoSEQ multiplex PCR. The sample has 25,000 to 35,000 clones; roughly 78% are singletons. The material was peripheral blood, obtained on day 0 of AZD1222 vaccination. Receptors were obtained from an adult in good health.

In DNA, the CDR3 is TGTGCCAGCAGTCCGCCTACAGGGGGCTATGGCTACACCTTC. Translated, it gives CASSPPTGGYGYTF. V usage is TRBV6-5 and J usage is TRBJ1-2; 8 bases match TRBD1. Germline V gene lookup returns CDR1 MNHEY and CDR2 SVGAGI. V trimming: 5 bases; J trimming: 4 bases; junction bases outside the gene matches: 6. The CDR3 contains 14 residues.

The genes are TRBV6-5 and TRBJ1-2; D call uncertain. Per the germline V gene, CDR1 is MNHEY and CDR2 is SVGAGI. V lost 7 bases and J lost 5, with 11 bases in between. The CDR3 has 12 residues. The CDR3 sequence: CASTSGPYGYTF. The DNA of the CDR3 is TGTGCCAGCACCTCGGGCCCTTATGGCTACACCTTC.

This chain's CDR3 is CASSWITEAGELFF. The DNA for the CDR3 is TGCGCCAGCAGCTGGATAACGGAGGCCGGGGAGCTGTTTTTT. The rearrangement joins TRBV5-1 to TRBJ2-2, with a possible D match to TRBD2 (5 bases). The CDR3 is made up of 14 amino acids. Germline CDR1 reads SGHRS; CDR2 reads YFSETQ. V lost 3 bases and J 6 bases, leaving 12 bases between the germline ends. The full variable domain, completed using reference TRBV5-1 and TRBJ2-2, is KAGVTQTPRYLIKTRGQQVTLSCSPISGHRSVSWYQQTPGQGLQFLFEYFSETQRNKGNFPGRFSGRQFSNSRSEMNVSTLELGDSALYLCASSWITEAGELFFGEGSRLTVL.

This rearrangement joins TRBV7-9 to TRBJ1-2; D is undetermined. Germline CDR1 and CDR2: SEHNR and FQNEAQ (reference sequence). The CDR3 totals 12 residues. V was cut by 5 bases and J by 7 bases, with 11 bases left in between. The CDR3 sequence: CASSPIGFGYTF. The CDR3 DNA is TGTGCCAGCAGCCCCATTGGTTTTGGCTACACCTTC.

This chain's CDR3 is CASSLGAGKEHGYTF. As DNA, the CDR3 is TGTGCCAGCAGCTTAGGGGCAGGCAAAGAGCATGGCTACACCTTC. V is TRBV7-2 and J is TRBJ1-2; D not certain. The V gene lost 1 base and the J gene lost 6 bases, with 15 bases spanning the gap. The CDR3 totals 15 residues. The germline gives CDR1 SGHTA, CDR2 FQGNSA.

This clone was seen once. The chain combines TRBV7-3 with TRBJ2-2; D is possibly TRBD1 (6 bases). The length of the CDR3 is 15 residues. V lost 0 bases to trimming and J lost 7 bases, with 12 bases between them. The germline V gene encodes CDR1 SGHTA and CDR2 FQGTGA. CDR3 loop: CASSLTQGPDGELFF. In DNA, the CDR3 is TGTGCCAGCAGCTTAACGCAGGGGCCAGACGGGGAGCTGTTTTTT.

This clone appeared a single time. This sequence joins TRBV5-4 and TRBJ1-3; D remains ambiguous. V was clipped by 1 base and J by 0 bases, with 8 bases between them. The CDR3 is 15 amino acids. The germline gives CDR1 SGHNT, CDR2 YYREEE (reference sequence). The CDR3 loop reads CASSLNPSSGNTIYF. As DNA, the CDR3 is TGTGCCAGCAGCTTGAATCCATCCTCTGGAAACACCATATATTTT. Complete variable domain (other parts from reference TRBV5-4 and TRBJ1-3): ETGVTQSPTHLIKTRGQQVTLRCSSQSGHNTVSWYQQALGQGPQFIFQYYREEENGRGNFPPRFSGLQFPNYSSELNVNALELDDSALYLCASSLNPSSGNTIYFGEGSWLTVV.

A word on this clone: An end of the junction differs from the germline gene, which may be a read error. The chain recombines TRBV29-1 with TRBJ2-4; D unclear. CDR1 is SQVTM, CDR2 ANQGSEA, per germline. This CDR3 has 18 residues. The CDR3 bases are TGCAGCGTTACTCGGGTGTACCCATCCGACGTCAAAAAAAACGTTCAGTACTTC. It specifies CSVTRVYPSDVKKNVQYF.

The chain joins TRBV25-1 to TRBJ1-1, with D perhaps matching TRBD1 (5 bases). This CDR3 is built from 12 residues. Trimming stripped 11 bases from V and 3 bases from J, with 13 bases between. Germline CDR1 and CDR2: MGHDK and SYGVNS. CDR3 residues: CAVGTGDTEAFF. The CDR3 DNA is TGTGCCGTGGGGACCGGAGACACTGAAGCTTTCTTT.

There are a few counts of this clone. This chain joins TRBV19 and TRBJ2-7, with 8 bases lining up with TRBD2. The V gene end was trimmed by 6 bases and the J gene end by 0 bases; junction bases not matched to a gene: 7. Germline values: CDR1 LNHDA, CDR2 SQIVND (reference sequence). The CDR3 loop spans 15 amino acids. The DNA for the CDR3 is TGTGCCAGTAGCAAAAGCGGGGGCTTCTCCTACGAGCAGTACTTC. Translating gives CASSKSGGFSYEQYF. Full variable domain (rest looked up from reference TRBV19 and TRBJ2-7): DGGITQSPKYLFRKEGQNVTLSCEQNLNHDAMYWYRQDPGQGLRLIYYSQIVNDFQKGDIAEGYSVSREKKESFPLTVTSAQKNPTAFYLCASSKSGGFSYEQYFGPGTRLTVT.

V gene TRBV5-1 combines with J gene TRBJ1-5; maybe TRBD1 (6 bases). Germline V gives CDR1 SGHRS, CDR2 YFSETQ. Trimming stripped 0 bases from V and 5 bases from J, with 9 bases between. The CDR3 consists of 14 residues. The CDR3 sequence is CASSLGPGDQPQHF. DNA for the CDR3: TGCGCCAGCAGCTTGGGGCCAGGGGATCAGCCCCAGCATTTT.

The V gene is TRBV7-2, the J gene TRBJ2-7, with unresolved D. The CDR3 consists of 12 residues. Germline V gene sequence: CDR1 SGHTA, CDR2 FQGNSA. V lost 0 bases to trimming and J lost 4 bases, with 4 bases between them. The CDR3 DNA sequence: TGTGCCAGCAGCTTAGCCCATTACGAGCAGTACTTC. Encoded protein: CASSLAHYEQYF.

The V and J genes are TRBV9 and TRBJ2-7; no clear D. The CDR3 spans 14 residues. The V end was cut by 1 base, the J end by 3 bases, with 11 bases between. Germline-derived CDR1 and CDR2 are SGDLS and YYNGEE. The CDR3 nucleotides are TGTGCCAGCAGCGTATACCCCGGTTACTACGAGCAGTACGTC. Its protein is CASSVYPGYYEQYV.

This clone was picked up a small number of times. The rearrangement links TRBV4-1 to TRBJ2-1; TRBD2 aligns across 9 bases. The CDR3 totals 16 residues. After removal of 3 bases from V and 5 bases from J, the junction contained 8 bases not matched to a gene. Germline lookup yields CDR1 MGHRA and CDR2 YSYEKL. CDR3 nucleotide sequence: TGCGCCAGCAGCCATTCCCTGCTAGCGGGGAACAATGAGCAGTTCTTC. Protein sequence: CASSHSLLAGNNEQFF.

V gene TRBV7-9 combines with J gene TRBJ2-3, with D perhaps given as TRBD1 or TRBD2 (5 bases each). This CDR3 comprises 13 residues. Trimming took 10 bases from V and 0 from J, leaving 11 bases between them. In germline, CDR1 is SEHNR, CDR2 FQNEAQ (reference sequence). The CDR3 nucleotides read TGTGCCAATCAGGGCGGGAGCACAGATACGCAGTATTTT. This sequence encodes CANQGGSTDTQYF.

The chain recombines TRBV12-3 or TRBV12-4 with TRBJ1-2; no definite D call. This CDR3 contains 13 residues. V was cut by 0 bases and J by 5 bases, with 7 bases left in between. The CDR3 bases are TGTGCCAGCAGTTTAGCGAAAGCTTATGGCTACACCTTC. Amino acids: CASSLAKAYGYTF.

In nucleotides, the CDR3 is TGTGCCAGCAGCTACGACCGGAACAATGAGCAGTTCTTC. It codes for CASSYDRNNEQFF. The rearrangement uses TRBV7-3 and TRBJ2-1; D ambiguous. The germline V and J ends were trimmed by 4 bases and 5 bases, with 9 bases remaining between them. CDR1 is SGHTA, CDR2 FQGTGA, per germline. The CDR3 extends over 13 amino acids.

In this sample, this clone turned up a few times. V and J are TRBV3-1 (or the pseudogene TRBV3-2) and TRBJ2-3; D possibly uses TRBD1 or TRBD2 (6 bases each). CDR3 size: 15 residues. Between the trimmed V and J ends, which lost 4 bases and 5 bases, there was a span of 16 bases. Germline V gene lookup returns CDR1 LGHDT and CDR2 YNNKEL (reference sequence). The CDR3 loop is CASSRWGADGDTQYF. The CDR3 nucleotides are TGTGCCAGCAGCCGATGGGGGGCCGACGGAGATACGCAGTATTTT.

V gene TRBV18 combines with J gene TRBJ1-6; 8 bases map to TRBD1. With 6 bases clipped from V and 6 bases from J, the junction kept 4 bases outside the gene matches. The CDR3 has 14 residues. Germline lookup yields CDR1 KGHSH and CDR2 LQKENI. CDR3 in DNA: TGTGCCAGCTCCTACGACAGGGGTAATTCACCCCTCCACTTT. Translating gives CASSYDRGNSPLHF.

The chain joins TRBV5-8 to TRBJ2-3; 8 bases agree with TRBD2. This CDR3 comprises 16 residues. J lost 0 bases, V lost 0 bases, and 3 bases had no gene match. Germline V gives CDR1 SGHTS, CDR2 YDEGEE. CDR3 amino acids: CASSLVPGGSTDTQYF. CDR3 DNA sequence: TGTGCCAGCAGCTTGGTTCCGGGAGGGAGCACAGATACGCAGTATTTT.